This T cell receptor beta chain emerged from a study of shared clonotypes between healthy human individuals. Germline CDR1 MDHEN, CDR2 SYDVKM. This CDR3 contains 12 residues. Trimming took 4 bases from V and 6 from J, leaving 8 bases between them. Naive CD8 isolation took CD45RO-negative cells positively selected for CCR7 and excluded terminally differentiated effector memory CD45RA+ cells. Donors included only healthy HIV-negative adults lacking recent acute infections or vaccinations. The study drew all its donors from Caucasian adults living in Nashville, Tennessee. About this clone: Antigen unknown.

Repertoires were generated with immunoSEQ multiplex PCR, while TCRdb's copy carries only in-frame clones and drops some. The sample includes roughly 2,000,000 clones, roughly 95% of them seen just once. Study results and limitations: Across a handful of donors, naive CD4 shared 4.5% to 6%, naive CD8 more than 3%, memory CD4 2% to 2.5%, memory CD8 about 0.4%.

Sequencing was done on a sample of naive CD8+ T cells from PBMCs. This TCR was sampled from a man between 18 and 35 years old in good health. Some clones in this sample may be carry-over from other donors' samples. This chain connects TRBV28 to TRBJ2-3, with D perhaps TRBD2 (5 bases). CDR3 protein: CASSYGEDTQYF. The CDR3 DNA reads TGTGCCAGCAGTTATGGGGAGGATACGCAGTATTTT.